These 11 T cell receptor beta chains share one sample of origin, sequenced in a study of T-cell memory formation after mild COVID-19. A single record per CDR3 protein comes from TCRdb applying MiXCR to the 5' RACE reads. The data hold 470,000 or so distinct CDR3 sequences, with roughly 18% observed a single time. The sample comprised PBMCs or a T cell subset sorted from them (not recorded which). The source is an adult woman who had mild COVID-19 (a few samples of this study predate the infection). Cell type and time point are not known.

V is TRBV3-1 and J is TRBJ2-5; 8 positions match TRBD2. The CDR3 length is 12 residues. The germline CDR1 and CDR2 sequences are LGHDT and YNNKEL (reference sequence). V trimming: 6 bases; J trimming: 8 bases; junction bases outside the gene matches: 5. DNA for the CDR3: TGTGCCAGCAGTCCGGGACTAGGAACCCAGTACTTC. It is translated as CASSPGLGTQYF.

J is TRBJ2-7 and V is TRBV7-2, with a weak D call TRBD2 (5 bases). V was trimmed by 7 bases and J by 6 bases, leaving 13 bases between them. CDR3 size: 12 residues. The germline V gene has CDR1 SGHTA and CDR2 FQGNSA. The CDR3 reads CASTGGPGEQYF. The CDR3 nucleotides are TGTGCCAGCACTGGCGGGCCTGGCGAGCAGTACTTC.

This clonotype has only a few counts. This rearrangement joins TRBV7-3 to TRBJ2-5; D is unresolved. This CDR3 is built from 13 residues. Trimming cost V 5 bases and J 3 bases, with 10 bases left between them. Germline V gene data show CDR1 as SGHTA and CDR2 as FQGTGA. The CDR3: CASSPLVEETQYF. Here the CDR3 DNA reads TGTGCCAGCAGCCCGCTAGTGGAAGAGACCCAGTACTTC.

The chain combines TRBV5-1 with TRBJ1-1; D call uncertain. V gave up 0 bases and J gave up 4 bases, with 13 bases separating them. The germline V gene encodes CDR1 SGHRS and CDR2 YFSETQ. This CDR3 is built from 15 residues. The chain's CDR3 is CASSLGAASGTEAFF. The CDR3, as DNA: TGCGCCAGCAGCTTGGGGGCCGCATCGGGCACTGAAGCTTTCTTT.

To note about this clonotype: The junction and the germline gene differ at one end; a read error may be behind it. The CDR3 nucleotides read TGTGCCAGCAGCTTGGCCGGTAGCGGGAGCTCCTACACTGAGCAGTTCTTC. It specifies CASSLAGSGSSYTEQFF. This chain uses TRBV5-6 with TRBJ2-1; 9 nucleotides align to TRBD2. The germline CDR1 and CDR2 sequences are SGHDT and YYEEEE. The CDR3 covers 17 residues.

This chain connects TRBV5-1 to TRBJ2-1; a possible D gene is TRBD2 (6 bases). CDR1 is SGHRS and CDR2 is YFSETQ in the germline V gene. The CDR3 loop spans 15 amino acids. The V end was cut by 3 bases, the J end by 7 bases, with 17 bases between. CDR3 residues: CASSYGGGSGNEQFF. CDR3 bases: TGCGCCAGCAGCTACGGGGGTGGGTCAGGGAATGAGCAGTTCTTC.

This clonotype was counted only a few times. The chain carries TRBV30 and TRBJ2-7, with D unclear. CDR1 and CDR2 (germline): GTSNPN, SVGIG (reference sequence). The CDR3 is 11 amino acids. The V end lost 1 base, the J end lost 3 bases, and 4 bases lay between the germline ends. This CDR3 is CAWSGYYEQYF. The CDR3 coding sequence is TGTGCCTGGAGTGGATACTACGAGCAGTACTTC.

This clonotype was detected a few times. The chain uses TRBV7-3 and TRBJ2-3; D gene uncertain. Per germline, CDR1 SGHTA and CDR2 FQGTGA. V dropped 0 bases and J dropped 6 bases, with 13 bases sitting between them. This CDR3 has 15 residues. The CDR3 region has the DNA TGTGCCAGCAGCTTAACGCTTGCAGTGGGGGATACGCAGTATTTT. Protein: CASSLTLAVGDTQYF.

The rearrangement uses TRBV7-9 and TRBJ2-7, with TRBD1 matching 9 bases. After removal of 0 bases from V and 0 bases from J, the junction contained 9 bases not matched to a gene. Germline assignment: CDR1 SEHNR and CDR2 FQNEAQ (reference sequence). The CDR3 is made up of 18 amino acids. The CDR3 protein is CASSLARTRDRDSYEQYF. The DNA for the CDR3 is TGTGCCAGCAGCTTAGCGAGAACCCGGGACAGGGACTCCTACGAGCAGTACTTC.

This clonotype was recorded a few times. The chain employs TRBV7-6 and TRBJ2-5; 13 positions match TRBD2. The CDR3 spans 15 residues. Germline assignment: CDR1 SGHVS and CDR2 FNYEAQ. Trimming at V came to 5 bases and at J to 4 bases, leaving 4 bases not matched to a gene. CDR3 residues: CASSTRLAGGETQYF. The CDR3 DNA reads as TGTGCCAGCAGCACCAGACTAGCGGGGGGAGAGACCCAGTACTTC. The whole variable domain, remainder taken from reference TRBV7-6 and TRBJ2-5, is GAGVSQSPRYKVTKRGQDVALRCDPISGHVSLYWYRQALGQGPEFLTYFNYEAQQDKSGLPNDRFSAERPEGSISTLTIQRTEQRDSAMYRCASSTRLAGGETQYFGPGTRLLVL.

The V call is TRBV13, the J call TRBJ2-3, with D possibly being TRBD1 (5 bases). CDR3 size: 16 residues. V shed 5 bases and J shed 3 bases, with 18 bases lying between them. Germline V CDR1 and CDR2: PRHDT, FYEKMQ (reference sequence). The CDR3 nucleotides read TGTGCCAGCAGCCCACAGGCCGCCCGGCGGACAGATACGCAGTATTTT. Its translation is CASSPQAARRTDTQYF.